These 13 T cell receptor beta chains originate from one sample sequenced in a study of T cells in localized non-small cell lung cancer. TCRdb's copy holds only in-frame clones and misses some; the assay was immunoSEQ multiplex PCR. The sample lists approximately 2,800 clones, about 34% seen once, with around 20% in the top ten. This specimen was lung tumor tissue, taken before any cancer treatment. All receptors come from a female donor older than 55 with stage II squamous cell lung carcinoma.

The table lists this clone with a few counts. The chain joins TRBV7-6 to TRBJ2-7; the match to TRBD1 covers 10 bases. There are 15 residues in the CDR3. CDR1 and CDR2 (germline): SGHVS, FNYEAQ. J was trimmed by 2 bases and V by 1 base; bases with no gene match: 2. The CDR3 loop reads CASSLGDRGPYEQYF. As DNA, the CDR3 is TGTGCCAGCAGCTTAGGGGACAGGGGCCCCTACGAGCAGTACTTC. The full variable domain, with the rest looked up from reference TRBV7-6 and TRBJ2-7, is GAGVSQSPRYKVTKRGQDVALRCDPISGHVSLYWYRQALGQGPEFLTYFNYEAQQDKSGLPNDRFSAERPEGSISTLTIQRTEQRDSAMYRCASSLGDRGPYEQYFGPGTRLTVT.

This clone was observed a handful of times. The V and J genes are TRBV11-3 and TRBJ1-2; 9 bases align to TRBD1. This CDR3 has 15 residues. Losses at the gene ends were 5 bases for V and 6 bases for J; bases not matched to a gene: 10. Germline CDR1 is SGHNT and CDR2 is YENEEA. Here the CDR3 reads CASSALWDRVHGYTF. DNA for the CDR3: TGTGCCAGCAGCGCATTATGGGACAGGGTTCATGGCTACACCTTC.

The chain uses TRBV4-1 and TRBJ2-5; D might be TRBD1 (5 bases). This CDR3 is built from 13 residues. Trimming stripped 1 base from V and 3 bases from J, with 6 bases between. Germline CDR1 and CDR2: MGHRA and YSYEKL. CDR3 protein: CASSQVGEETQYF. The CDR3 region has the DNA TGCGCCAGCAGCCAAGTAGGGGAAGAGACCCAGTACTTC.

This chain joins TRBV19 and TRBJ2-6; weak D call: TRBD2 (6 bases). CDR1 and CDR2 (germline): LNHDA, SQIVND (reference sequence). V gave up 1 base and J gave up 1 base, with 20 bases separating them. The CDR3 has 20 residues. The CDR3 loop reads CASSIGDGRFSHSGANVLTF. The DNA of the CDR3 is TGTGCCAGTAGTATAGGCGATGGGAGGTTCTCCCATTCTGGGGCCAACGTCCTGACTTTC.

The gene calls are TRBV6-8 and TRBJ1-1, with 9 bases matching TRBD1. There are 19 residues in the CDR3. CDR1 MNHGY and CDR2 SAAAGT come from the germline V gene. V gave up 3 bases and J gave up 0 bases; unmatched junction bases: 14. As DNA, the CDR3 is TGTGCCAGCAGTTATATCGGGACAGGGATCACTAAGATGAACACTGAAGCTTTCTTT. The encoded protein is CASSYIGTGITKMNTEAFF.

The chain links TRBV18 to TRBJ1-6; D remains ambiguous. This CDR3 region has 14 residues. Germline CDR1 reads KGHSH; CDR2 reads LQKENI. V lost 4 bases and J lost 1, with 5 bases in between. CDR3 DNA: TGTGCCAGCTCACGGCAATCCTATAATTCACCCCTCCACTTT. Its protein product is CASSRQSYNSPLHF.

The chain has TRBV19 and TRBJ1-5; 7 bases are a match to TRBD1. CDR1 is LNHDA and CDR2 is SQIVND in the germline V gene (reference sequence). The CDR3 runs 19 residues. Germline trimming cut 6 bases from V and 4 bases from J; bases unmatched to any gene: 21. The CDR3 region is CASRRRGQGGDSRNQPQHF. The DNA for the CDR3 is TGTGCCAGTAGAAGAAGGGGGCAAGGAGGGGATAGTAGGAATCAGCCCCAGCATTTT. Full variable domain (remainder filled in from reference TRBV19 and TRBJ1-5): DGGITQSPKYLFRKEGQNVTLSCEQNLNHDAMYWYRQDPGQGLRLIYYSQIVNDFQKGDIAEGYSVSREKKESFPLTVTSAQKNPTAFYLCASRRRGQGGDSRNQPQHFGDGTRLSIL.

This clone was recorded only once. The chain carries TRBV9 and TRBJ1-1; D unclear. V lost 7 bases, J lost 8 bases, and 15 bases lay in between. The V gene's germline CDR1 is SGDLS and CDR2 YYNGEE. The CDR3 length is 12 residues. The CDR3 reads CASSEVHLEAFF. CDR3 DNA: TGTGCCAGCTCCGAGGTGCACCTCGAAGCTTTCTTT.

Sample share makes this clone medium-sized. J is TRBJ1-3 and V is TRBV11-3; D ambiguous. This CDR3 region has 16 residues. Germline-derived CDR1 and CDR2 are SGHNT and YENEEA. V lost 1 base, J lost 0 bases, and 10 bases lay in between. CDR3: CASSLVPVYSGNTIYF. As DNA, the CDR3 is TGTGCCAGCAGCTTAGTCCCTGTGTACTCTGGAAACACCATATATTTT.

By proportion, this clone is large. This rearrangement joins TRBV18 to TRBJ1-6; 8 bases map to TRBD1. V dropped 4 bases and J dropped 5; count of bases not matched to a gene: 10. Germline loops: CDR1 KGHSH, CDR2 LQKENI. This CDR3 contains 17 residues. The CDR3 DNA is TGTGCCAGCTCACGAGTTGGGACAGGATCCAATAATTCACCCCTCCACTTT. It yields the protein CASSRVGTGSNNSPLHF.

V is TRBV14 and J is TRBJ1-1, with TRBD1 matching over 8 bases. Germline CDR1 and CDR2: SGHDN and FVKESK. The CDR3 runs to 15 residues. V was pared by 4 bases and J by 1 base, with 5 bases of the junction left unmatched. The CDR3 sequence is CASSLLTGANTEAFF. The CDR3 DNA reads TGTGCCAGCAGCCTTTTGACAGGGGCGAACACTGAAGCTTTCTTT.

In this sample, this clone is medium-sized (0.01 to 0.1%). The chain uses TRBV7-1 and TRBJ1-2, with 8 bases aligning to TRBD1. TRBV7-1 belongs to the ORF category, with a function that is uncertain. J was trimmed by 8 bases and V by 4 bases; bases with no gene match: 6. The CDR3 has 13 amino acids. CDR3 in amino acids: CASSFQGAQGYTF. The CDR3 nucleotides read TGTGCCAGCAGCTTCCAGGGGGCGCAAGGCTACACCTTC.

This sequence joins TRBV29-1 and TRBJ2-5; 12 bases agree with TRBD2. The CDR3 spans 18 residues. Trimming cost V 2 bases and J 0 bases; bases outside gene matches: 10. Germline V gives CDR1 SQVTM, CDR2 ANQGSEA. The CDR3 region has the DNA TGCAGCGTTGAACCTAGCGGGGGGGCCAGCCGGTACCAAGAGACCCAGTACTTC. It translates to CSVEPSGGASRYQETQYF.